This T cell receptor beta chain was recorded in a study of T cell repertoires in cytomegalovirus infection. Study as a whole: Newly reported HLA-C-restricted and thoroughly characterized HLA-B-restricted CMV epitopes were employed. TCR beta signatures that were public indicated CMV infection and matching HLA type. Points from the study as a whole: Cumulative public TCR beta family frequency identified CMV carriers with the relevant HLA. The ex vivo response was dominated by HLA-C-restricted CMV-specific TCR beta clonotypes.

From the reads, TCRdb called clonotypes with MiXCR, one entry per CDR3 protein. The sample carries about 340,000 distinct CDR3 sequences, about 27% recorded once. This clonotype has more than one count but fewer than ten. Its antigen is not identified. The sequencing used cultured PBMCs, collected from culture after CMV antigen stimulation. The sequence came from a human donor in good health (CMV status not recorded). Some clones in this sample may be carry-over from other donors' samples.

The CDR3 DNA follows: TGTGCCAGTAGTATTGGACTAGCGGGACACACAGATACGCAGTATTTT. Its protein is CASSIGLAGHTDTQYF. V and J are TRBV19 and TRBJ2-3, with 12 bases that match TRBD2. The CDR3 totals 16 residues. After removal of 3 bases from V and 2 bases from J, the junction contained 3 bases not matched to a gene. Germline V CDR1 and CDR2: LNHDA, SQIVND (reference sequence).